This T cell receptor beta chain was observed in a study of CD8 T cells in Susac syndrome. General observations from the study: Only a relatively small number of individuals were included in the TCR sequencing and HLA analysis.

V was cut by 4 bases and J by 5 bases, with 11 bases left in between. CDR1 and CDR2 from the germline V gene are SGHNT and YENEEA. This CDR3 is 13 amino acids long. The sequenced target, TCR beta, came from blood CD8+ and CD4+ T cells. Details on this clonotype: Antigen unknown.

The RNA input was roughly 0.45 to 1 ug, and it was reverse transcribed with random hexamers. It was immunoSEQ multiplex PCR that amplified TCR beta CDR3 across 54 Vbeta and 13 Jbeta. TCRdb analysed the immunoSEQ multiplex PCR reads with MiXCR anew, one entry per CDR3 protein. The sample gives about 180,000 distinct CDR3 sequences, approximately 95% of which show up once; more than 0.09% is in the top ten. Sequenced material: CD4+ T cells from PBMCs. This chain links TRBV11-3 with TRBJ2-5; D gene uncertain. The TCR was taken from a human donor with multiple sclerosis. CDR3 region: CASSYSDGETQYF. The CDR3 coding sequence is TGTGCCAGCAGCTACTCTGACGGGGAGACCCAGTACTTC.